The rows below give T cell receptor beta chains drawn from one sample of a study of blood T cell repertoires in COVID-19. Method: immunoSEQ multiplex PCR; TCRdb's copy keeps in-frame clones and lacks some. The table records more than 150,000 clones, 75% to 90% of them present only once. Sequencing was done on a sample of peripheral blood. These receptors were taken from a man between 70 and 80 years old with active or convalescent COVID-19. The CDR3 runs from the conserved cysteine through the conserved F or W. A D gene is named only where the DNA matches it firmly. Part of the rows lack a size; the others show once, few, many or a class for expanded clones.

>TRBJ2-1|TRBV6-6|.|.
TGTGCCAGCAGTTACCCACAAATAGGGGCTGAGCAGTTCTTC
CASSYPQIGAEQFF
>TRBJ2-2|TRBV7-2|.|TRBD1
TGTGCCAGCAGCTGGGACAGGGGGATCACCGGGGAGCTGTTTTTT
CASSWDRGITGELFF
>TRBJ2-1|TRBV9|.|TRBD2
TGTGCCAGCAGGGGGGGGACTAGCGGGAGTTTCTCCTACAATGAGCAGTTCTTC
CASRGGTSGSFSYNEQFF
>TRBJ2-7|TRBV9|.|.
TGTGCCAGCAGCGTAGGAGGGGGGGACAGGACGATCTCCTACGAGCAGTACTTC
CASSVGGGDRTISYEQYF
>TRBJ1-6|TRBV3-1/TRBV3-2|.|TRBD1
TGTGCCAGCAGCCGAGGGACAGGCGAATCACCCCTCCACTTT
CASSRGTGESPLHF
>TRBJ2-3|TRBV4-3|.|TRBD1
TGCGCCAGCAGCCAAGATACAGGGGGCAGAACAGATACGCAGTATTTT
CASSQDTGGRTDTQYF
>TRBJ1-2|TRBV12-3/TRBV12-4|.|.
TGTGCCAGCCAGCTAGGGGCTAACTATGGCTACACCTTC
CASQLGANYGYTF
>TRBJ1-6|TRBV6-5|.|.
TGTGCCAGCAGTTACTCGATCGGGGGGAGGTTCCCCCTCCACTTT
CASSYSIGGRFPLHF
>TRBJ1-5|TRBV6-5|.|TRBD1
TGTGCCAGCACCCCGACAGGGGATCAGCCCCAGCATTTT
CASTPTGDQPQHF
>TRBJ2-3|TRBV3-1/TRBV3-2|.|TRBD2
TGTGCCAGCAGCCAACACCTTGCGGGAGGGGAGCGGGGTACGCAGTATTTT
CASSQHLAGGERGTQYF
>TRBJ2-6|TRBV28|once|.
TGTGCCAGCAATTCAGGGGCAGCGGGGGCCAACGTCCTGACTTTC
CASNSGAAGANVLTF
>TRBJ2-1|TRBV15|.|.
TGTGCCACCGGCCGGACAACATACAATGAGCAGTTCTTC
CATGRTTYNEQFF
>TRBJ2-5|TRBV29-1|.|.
TGCAGCGTTGAACGGGATCAAGAGACCCAGTACTTC
CSVERDQETQYF
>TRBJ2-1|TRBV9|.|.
TGTGCCAGCAGCGTAGCCCCACTTACAGACAATGAGCAGTTCTTC
CASSVAPLTDNEQFF
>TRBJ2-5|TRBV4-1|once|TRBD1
TGCGCCAGCAGCTCTGGACAGGGGGCTTTTTTTGAGACCCAGTACTTC
CASSSGQGAFFETQYF
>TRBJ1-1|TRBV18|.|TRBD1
TGTGCCAGCTCACCGAGGCGACAGGGGGCTTTCCTGAACACTGAAGCTTTCTTT
CASSPRRQGAFLNTEAFF
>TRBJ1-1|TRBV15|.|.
TGTGCCACCAGGGCAAGTAGGGGTTCCACTGAAGCTTTCTTT
CATRASRGSTEAFF
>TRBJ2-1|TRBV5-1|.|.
TGCGCCAGCAGCTGGAGCGGGCGCGGTTCCTACAATGAGCAGTTCTTC
CASSWSGRGSYNEQFF
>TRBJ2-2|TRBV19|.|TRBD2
TGTGCCAGTAGTATACCTCGCCGGGGGGGGCGCTACACCGGGGAGCTGTTTTTT
CASSIPRRGGRYTGELFF
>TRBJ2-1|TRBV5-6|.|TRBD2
TGTGCCAGCAGCTTTTTTGCGTCGGGGGGGTCGAATGGTGAGCAGTTCTTC
CASSFFASGGSNGEQFF
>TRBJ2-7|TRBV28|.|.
TGTGCCACCCGACACCCTTGGGACGAGCAGTACTTC
CATRHPWDEQYF
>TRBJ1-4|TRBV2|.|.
TGTGCCAGCAGGGGCGGGGGAACAACTAATGAAAAACTGTTTTTT
CASRGGGTTNEKLFF
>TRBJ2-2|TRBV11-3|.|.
TGTGCCAGCAGCCCAGGGGGGTGGGACGCGAACACCGGGGAGCTGTTTTTT
CASSPGGWDANTGELFF
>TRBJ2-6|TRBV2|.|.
TGTGCCAGCAGTGACAGGGTTGGGGCCAACGTCCTGACTTTC
CASSDRVGANVLTF
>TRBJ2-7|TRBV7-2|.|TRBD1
TGTGCCAGCGGGACAGAGCCCTGGGAGCAGTACTTC
CASGTEPWEQYF
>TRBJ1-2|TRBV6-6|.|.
TGTGCCAGCAGTAACATAGTCGACATCTATGGCTACACCTTC
CASSNIVDIYGYTF
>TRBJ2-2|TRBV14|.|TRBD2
TGTGCCAGCAGCCCTCTGACGCTCGGACTAGCGGGTGTTAACACCGGGGAGCTGTTTTTT
CASSPLTLGLAGVNTGELFF